Following are 28 T cell receptor beta chains from one sample sequenced in a study of blood T cell repertoires in COVID-19. Method: immunoSEQ multiplex PCR; TCRdb's copy keeps in-frame clones and lacks some. The sample yields approximately 80,000 clones, 65% to 90% seen once. Sequenced input: peripheral blood. These receptors all stem from a man older than 75 with acute or convalescent COVID-19.

The chain is built from TRBV11-1 and TRBJ1-1; 7 bases are a match to TRBD1. Per germline, CDR1 SGHAT and CDR2 FQDESV (reference sequence). The V gene end was trimmed by 5 bases and the J gene end by 7 bases; junction bases not matched to a gene: 13. This CDR3 contains 15 residues. The CDR3 region is CASSPQGQRLGEAFF. CDR3 DNA: TGTGCCAGCAGCCCACAGGGACAGCGCCTTGGTGAAGCTTTCTTT.

The CDR3 DNA is TGTGCCAGCTCAATCCAGTCAAGCAATCAGCCCCAGCATTTT. It codes for CASSIQSSNQPQHF. The chain couples TRBV18 to TRBJ1-5; D remains ambiguous. CDR1 KGHSH and CDR2 LQKENI come from the germline V gene. The V gene lost 5 bases and the J gene lost 1 base, with 9 bases spanning the gap. The CDR3 is 14 residues long.

Here the CDR3 DNA reads TGTGCCAGCAGCTCCCACTCAGGGGATGGCTACGAGCAGTACTTC. It yields the protein CASSSHSGDGYEQYF. This chain uses TRBV11-3 with TRBJ2-7, with D tentatively TRBD1 (6 bases). V gave up 4 bases and J gave up 3 bases, with 16 bases separating them. Germline V gene lookup returns CDR1 SGHNT and CDR2 YENEEA. This CDR3 is built from 15 residues.

This chain links TRBV12-3 or TRBV12-4 with TRBJ2-7, with 7 bases identical to TRBD1. The CDR3 consists of 12 residues. Unmatched junction bases numbered 8, after V lost 3 bases and J lost 12 bases. For the CDR3, the DNA is TGTGCCAGCAGTTTGGGACAGATAAGTTTGTACTTC. Translating gives CASSLGQISLYF.

V gene TRBV14 combines with J gene TRBJ2-7; 10 nucleotides agree with TRBD1. Unmatched junction bases numbered 9, after V lost 7 bases and J lost 6 bases. Germline V lookup: CDR1 SGHDN, CDR2 FVKESK. The CDR3 sequence is 14 residues long. CDR3 sequence: CASTPSTGGGEQYF. The CDR3 bases are TGTGCCAGCACCCCTTCGACAGGGGGCGGCGAGCAGTACTTC.

In its sample, this clone was seen once. This chain joins TRBV6-1 and TRBJ1-5, with D possibly being TRBD1 (6 bases). Germline V lookup: CDR1 MNHNS, CDR2 SASEGT. V was clipped by 4 bases and J by 3 bases, with 16 bases between them. This CDR3 is built from 16 residues. The CDR3 DNA reads as TGTGCCAGCAGTGGCCGGGCCGGGGGGCTCAATCAGCCCCAGCATTTT. Translating gives CASSGRAGGLNQPQHF.

The chain has TRBV30 and TRBJ1-4, with D possibly being TRBD1 (6 bases). This CDR3 has 16 amino acids. Germline V gene sequence: CDR1 GTSNPN, CDR2 SVGIG (reference sequence). Between the trimmed V and J ends, which lost 0 bases and 6 bases, there was a span of 17 bases. The CDR3 sequence: CAWSVGWTATHEKLFF. Written as DNA, the CDR3 is TGTGCCTGGAGTGTAGGCTGGACAGCGACTCATGAAAAACTGTTTTTT.

This clone appeared once. The chain recombines TRBV7-2 with TRBJ2-2; 14 positions match TRBD2. Unmatched junction bases numbered 2, after V lost 5 bases and J lost 6 bases. Germline assignment: CDR1 SGHTA and CDR2 FQGNSA. The CDR3 spans 15 residues. The CDR3 DNA is TGTGCCAGCAGCCCGGGACTAGCGGGAGCCGGGGAGCTGTTTTTT. Its translation: CASSPGLAGAGELFF. Using reference TRBV7-2 and TRBJ2-2 for the parts outside the CDR3, the full variable domain is GAGVSQSPSNKVTEKGKDVELRCDPISGHTALYWYRQSLGQGLEFLIYFQGNSAPDKSGLPSDRFSAERTGGSVSTLTIQRTQQEDSAVYLCASSPGLAGAGELFFGEGSRLTVL.

The chain is built from TRBV6-5 and TRBJ2-1; D may be TRBD2 (6 bases). V lost 2 bases and J 6 bases, leaving 8 bases between the germline ends. Germline V CDR1 and CDR2: MNHEY, SVGAGI. CDR3 length equals 13 residues. CDR3 DNA: TGTGCCAGCAGTTACACTAGCCCCAATGAGCAGTTCTTC. Protein sequence: CASSYTSPNEQFF.

This chain connects TRBV28 to TRBJ1-3; D remains unclear. V gave up 3 bases and J gave up 0 bases, with 6 bases separating them. The CDR3 runs 14 residues. Germline CDR1 and CDR2: MDHEN and SYDVKM. This CDR3 reads CASSFFSSGNTIYF. For the CDR3, the DNA is TGTGCCAGCAGTTTTTTCAGCTCTGGAAACACCATATATTTT.

This sequence joins TRBV10-3 and TRBJ1-1; TRBD1 might be the D (5 bases). The CDR3 has 14 amino acids. Germline CDR1 is ENHRY and CDR2 is SYGVKD. V was trimmed by 2 bases and J by 5 bases, leaving 12 bases between them. CDR3 nucleotide sequence: TGTGCCATCAGTGAGCAGGGTATGAGGACTGAAGCTTTCTTT. This sequence encodes CAISEQGMRTEAFF.

This clone was seen a few times. The chain employs TRBV14 and TRBJ1-1, with D hard to call. Trimming pared 0 bases from V and 3 bases from J, leaving 5 bases between. This CDR3 comprises 13 residues. The V gene's germline CDR1 is SGHDN and CDR2 FVKESK. The CDR3 reads CASSQDMYTEAFF. DNA of the CDR3: TGTGCCAGCAGCCAAGATATGTACACTGAAGCTTTCTTT.

The chain combines TRBV11-2 with TRBJ2-2, with 7 positions matching TRBD1. With 1 base clipped from V and 5 bases from J, the junction kept 7 bases outside the gene matches. CDR1 and CDR2 from the germline V gene are SGHAT and FQNNGV. This CDR3 contains 16 residues. CDR3 sequence: CASSLVKGARTGELFF. The CDR3 region has the DNA TGTGCCAGCAGCTTAGTTAAGGGGGCGAGGACCGGGGAGCTGTTTTTT.

The gene calls are TRBV24-1 and TRBJ2-3; 7 bases are shared with TRBD1. The CDR3 consists of 17 residues. Germline CDR1 KGHDR, CDR2 SFDVKD. J gave up 2 bases and V 3 bases, and 10 bases lay outside the gene matches. The CDR3 nucleotides are TGTGCCACCAGTGATCCACAGGGGTCCCCCCCCACAGATACGCAGTATTTT. Protein sequence: CATSDPQGSPPTDTQYF.

Concerning this clone itself: At one of its ends the junction is not consistent with the germline gene, which may arise from a read error. V is TRBV3-1 (or the pseudogene TRBV3-2) and J is TRBJ2-7; perhaps TRBD2 as D (5 bases). This CDR3 has 17 amino acids. Germline V CDR1 and CDR2: LGHDT, YNNKEL (reference sequence). The CDR3 loop reads CASSQDPSGNHDSEPYF. For the CDR3, the DNA is TGTGCCAGCAGCCAAGACCCCTCGGGAAACCACGACTCCGAGCCGTACTTC.

V is TRBV5-6 and J is TRBJ2-7; 9 bases match TRBD1. CDR3 length: 13 amino acids. J lost 5 bases, V lost 4 bases, and 4 bases had no gene match. CDR1 and CDR2 from the germline V gene are SGHDT and YYEEEE. CDR3 DNA sequence: TGTGCCAGCAGCAGAGGACAGGGGAACGAGCAGTACTTC. Encoded protein: CASSRGQGNEQYF.

The V gene is TRBV5-4, the J gene TRBJ2-5; D not certain. This CDR3 is built from 14 residues. The V end was cut by 1 base, the J end by 2 bases, with 9 bases between. The germline V gene encodes CDR1 SGHNT and CDR2 YYREEE (reference sequence). The CDR3 here is CASSLTADQETQYF. Written as DNA, the CDR3 is TGTGCCAGCAGCTTGACAGCTGATCAAGAGACCCAGTACTTC.

This chain links TRBV6-1 with TRBJ2-7, with D possibly TRBD1 on 6 matching bases. V dropped 2 bases and J dropped 4 bases, with 15 bases sitting between them. Per germline, CDR1 MNHNS and CDR2 SASEGT. This CDR3 is 15 amino acids long. For the CDR3, the DNA is TGTGCCAGCAGTGAAAGTGGCAGGGGAATTTACGAGCAGTACTTC. This encodes CASSESGRGIYEQYF.

This chain connects TRBV27 to TRBJ2-1; 7 nucleotides match TRBD1. CDR3 length: 14 amino acids. The V gene end was trimmed by 2 bases and the J gene end by 4 bases; junction bases not matched to a gene: 2. The germline V gene has CDR1 MNHEY and CDR2 SMNVEV (reference sequence). The CDR3 is CASSLRQGYNEQFF. The DNA for the CDR3 is TGTGCCAGCAGTTTACGACAGGGTTACAATGAGCAGTTCTTC.

This clone was seen a few times. This chain joins TRBV10-3 and TRBJ1-3, with 8 bases lining up with TRBD1. The CDR3 totals 16 residues. Germline loops: CDR1 ENHRY, CDR2 SYGVKD. With V trimmed by 9 bases and J by 0 bases, 10 bases remained unmatched. CDR3 sequence (DNA): TGTGCCATTTCACAGGGGGTGAAGATCTCTGGAAACACCATATATTTT. Translated: CAISQGVKISGNTIYF.

The V gene is TRBV5-6, the J gene TRBJ2-2; 7 bases map to TRBD1. This CDR3 is 15 amino acids long. Germline V gene lookup returns CDR1 SGHDT and CDR2 YYEEEE. The V segment lost 2 bases and the J segment 5 bases; nucleotides outside the gene matches: 6. In DNA form, the CDR3 reads TGTGCCAGCAGCTTTCAGGGGGACCCTACCGGGGAGCTGTTTTTT. This translates into CASSFQGDPTGELFF. Supplemented by reference TRBV5-6 and TRBJ2-2, the full variable domain reads DAGVTQSPTHLIKTRGQQVTLRCSPKSGHDTVSWYQQALGQGPQFIFQYYEEEERQRGNFPDRFSGHQFPNYSSELNVNALLLGDSALYLCASSFQGDPTGELFFGEGSRLTVL.

The rearrangement joins TRBV28 to TRBJ2-6, with 8 positions matching TRBD1. This CDR3 is 17 amino acids long. In germline, CDR1 is MDHEN, CDR2 SYDVKM. The J segment lost 2 bases and the V segment lost 2 bases, leaving 5 bases of the junction unmatched. CDR3: CASSLEDRETGANVLTF. CDR3 sequence (DNA): TGTGCCAGCAGTTTAGAGGACAGGGAAACTGGGGCCAACGTCCTGACTTTC.

This rearrangement joins TRBV5-6 to TRBJ2-1, with TRBD2 as a possible D gene (5 bases). The V gene lost 0 bases and the J gene lost 6 bases, with 16 bases spanning the gap. This CDR3 has 16 amino acids. The germline V gene encodes CDR1 SGHDT and CDR2 YYEEEE. The CDR3 here is CASSLGGSGLINEQFF. The CDR3 DNA sequence: TGTGCCAGCAGCTTGGGCGGGTCAGGTCTTATCAATGAGCAGTTCTTC.

The V and J genes are TRBV19 and TRBJ2-7; D unresolved. Trimming pared 0 bases from V and 3 bases from J, leaving 12 bases between. CDR3 length: 15 amino acids. Germline V CDR1 and CDR2: LNHDA, SQIVND (reference sequence). The CDR3 here is CASSIDGSGLYEQYF. CDR3 bases: TGTGCCAGTAGTATAGATGGCTCTGGGCTCTACGAGCAGTACTTC.

The chain combines TRBV6-1 with TRBJ2-1, with 7 bases fitting TRBD1. V trimming: 2 bases; J trimming: 4 bases; junction bases outside the gene matches: 8. Germline V CDR1 and CDR2: MNHNS, SASEGT. This CDR3 has 16 amino acids. The CDR3 loop reads CASSERRQGVYNEQFF. The CDR3 DNA reads TGTGCCAGCAGTGAACGGCGTCAGGGGGTATACAATGAGCAGTTCTTC.

The gene calls are TRBV7-2 and TRBJ2-1; D is undetermined. Germline CDR1 is SGHTA and CDR2 is FQGNSA. Trimming took off 2 bases at V and 6 bases at J, with 8 bases between the two ends. The CDR3 extends over 13 amino acids. Written as DNA, the CDR3 is TGTGCCAGCAGCTTACAGTACCTCAATGAGCAGTTCTTC. It codes for CASSLQYLNEQFF.

This clone was recorded only once. This chain connects TRBV5-5 to TRBJ2-2; tentatively, D is TRBD1 (6 bases). Trimming pared 4 bases from V and 6 bases from J, leaving 10 bases between. Germline assignment: CDR1 SGHKS and CDR2 YYEKEE (reference sequence). This CDR3 is built from 13 residues. The chain's CDR3 is CASSLQGSGELFF. Written as DNA, the CDR3 is TGTGCCAGCAGCCTACAGGGTTCCGGGGAGCTGTTTTTT. Looking up the rest from reference TRBV5-5 and TRBJ2-2 gives the full variable domain: DAGVTQSPTHLIKTRGQQVTLRCSPISGHKSVSWYQQVLGQGPQFIFQYYEKEERGRGNFPDRFSARQFPNYSSELNVNALLLGDSALYLCASSLQGSGELFFGEGSRLTVL.

This clone was picked up one time. J is TRBJ1-4 and V is TRBV6-1; possible D gene TRBD1, 5 bases. Germline V gene lookup returns CDR1 MNHNS and CDR2 SASEGT. The CDR3 runs to 16 residues. Trimming shortened V by 3 bases and J by 8 bases, and 19 bases separated the two germline ends. CDR3 bases: TGTGCCAGCAGTGATCCGATGACAGCCTCGGCCGAAAAACTGTTTTTT. This gives the protein CASSDPMTASAEKLFF.